Below, 11 T cell receptor beta chains from the same sample are listed, as sequenced in a study of cytomegalovirus exposure and HLA in healthy donors. Primers for the PCR totalled 60 Vbeta and 13 Jbeta. Some clones are missing from TCRdb's copy, which holds only in-frame ones; the method was immunoSEQ multiplex PCR. Recorded for this sample: 200,000 or so clones. Sequencing input: PBMCs. These receptors came from a boy younger than 18 in good health and CMV-seronegative.

V and J are TRBV11-2 and TRBJ2-1; 11 nucleotides agree with TRBD2. This CDR3 region has 17 residues. CDR1 SGHAT and CDR2 FQNNGV come from the germline V gene. The trim removed 4 bases at V and 9 bases at J, leaving 14 bases unmatched. In nucleotides, the CDR3 is TGTGCCAGCAGCTACACCCTGACTAGCGGGGTTGGGGGTGAGCAGTTCTTC. Its translation is CASSYTLTSGVGGEQFF. Looking up the rest from reference TRBV11-2 and TRBJ2-1 gives the full variable domain: EAGVAQSPRYKIIEKRQSVAFWCNPISGHATLYWYQQILGQGPKLLIQFQNNGVVDDSQLPKDRFSAERLKGVDSTLKIQPAKLEDSAVYLCASSYTLTSGVGGEQFFGPGTRLTVL.

The chain joins TRBV2 to TRBJ2-5, with 10 bases fitting TRBD2. The CDR3 sequence is 16 residues long. Germline assignment: CDR1 SNHLY and CDR2 FYNNEI. V was clipped by 2 bases and J by 4 bases; unmatched bases: 7. This CDR3 reads CASSESGVAGGETQYF. The CDR3, as DNA: TGTGCCAGCAGTGAATCGGGGGTAGCGGGGGGAGAGACCCAGTACTTC.

A word on this clone: One junction end disagrees with the germline gene, perhaps due to a read error. This chain joins TRBV7-3 and TRBJ2-2; 9 bases fit TRBD1. The CDR3 is 17 residues long. In germline, CDR1 is SGHTA, CDR2 FQGTGA. In DNA, the CDR3 is TGTGCCAGCAGCATAACAGGGGGCGCAGAATATACCGGGGAGCTGTTTTTT. Translating it yields CASSITGGAEYTGELFF.

The gene calls are TRBV27 and TRBJ2-7, with D perhaps TRBD2 (6 bases). With 2 bases removed from V and 4 bases from J, the gap between germline ends came to 12 bases. The CDR3 covers 14 residues. CDR1 and CDR2 from the germline V gene are MNHEY and SMNVEV (reference sequence). In nucleotides, the CDR3 is TGTGCCAGCAGTTTAGGTGGTAGCGGATACGAGCAGTACTTC. As protein: CASSLGGSGYEQYF.

The chain uses TRBV7-9 and TRBJ2-7; D gene uncertain. Trimming pared 10 bases from V and 7 bases from J, leaving 8 bases between. The germline V gene encodes CDR1 SEHNR and CDR2 FQNEAQ (reference sequence). The CDR3 consists of 9 residues. CDR3 bases: TGTGCCACAGGCCCTGAGCAGTACTTC. Translating it yields CATGPEQYF.

In DNA, the CDR3 is TGTGCCTGTAATAGACAGGGGCCAGATACGCAGTATTTT. Translation: CACNRQGPDTQYF. The J gene is TRBJ2-3, the V gene TRBV30; TRBD1 aligns across 8 bases. The CDR3 is 13 residues long. Germline V gene sequence: CDR1 GTSNPN, CDR2 SVGIG (reference sequence). J was trimmed by 4 bases and V by 6 bases; bases with no gene match: 6.

The V gene is TRBV5-6, the J gene TRBJ2-2, with 8 bases identical to TRBD1. The J segment lost 6 bases and the V segment lost 2 bases, leaving 3 bases of the junction unmatched. This CDR3 has 14 amino acids. Germline CDR1 and CDR2: SGHDT and YYEEEE. DNA for the CDR3: TGTGCCAGCAGCTTTGACAGGGGAGCCGGGGAGCTGTTTTTT. Translating gives CASSFDRGAGELFF.

The V gene is TRBV10-2, the J gene TRBJ2-7; TRBD1 agrees at 9 bases. CDR3 length: 14 amino acids. Germline CDR1 reads WSHSY; CDR2 reads SAAADI. Trimming took 5 bases from V and 7 from J; bases not matched to a gene: 9. The CDR3: CASSSHRGLEEQYF. The DNA of the CDR3 is TGCGCCAGCAGTTCACACAGGGGGCTGGAAGAGCAGTACTTC.

Notes on this clone: Other nucleotide sequences from this sample produce the same CDR3. The chain couples TRBV11-2 to TRBJ1-1, with unresolved D. Between the trimmed V and J ends, which lost 0 bases and 1 base, there was a span of 3 bases. Germline V gene data show CDR1 as SGHAT and CDR2 as FQNNGV. The CDR3 spans 13 residues. CDR3 protein: CASSLDRNTEAFF. CDR3 nucleotide sequence: TGTGCCAGCAGCTTAGACAGGAACACTGAAGCTTTCTTT.

The genes are TRBV18 and TRBJ2-2, with 9 bases that match TRBD1. V shed 1 base and J 0 bases; nucleotides not matched to a gene: 3. CDR3 length equals 17 residues. CDR1 is KGHSH and CDR2 is LQKENI in the germline V gene. CDR3 region: CASSPLRQGANTGELFF. CDR3 DNA: TGTGCCAGCTCACCACTACGACAGGGGGCGAACACCGGGGAGCTGTTTTTT.

The chain carries TRBV28 and TRBJ1-2; a possible D gene is TRBD1 (5 bases). The CDR3 extends over 13 amino acids. V was shortened by 6 bases and J by 2 bases, with 10 bases between the two germline ends. From germline, CDR1 is MDHEN and CDR2 SYDVKM. CDR3 region: CASRDGGNYGYTF. The CDR3 coding sequence is TGTGCCAGCAGAGATGGGGGGAACTATGGCTACACCTTC.